The present TCR beta chain was sequenced within a study of CD8 T cells in ankylosing spondylitis. Study-level results: Typical of ankylosing spondylitis blood, it appeared, was a TCR beta motif of roughly eight highly homologous variants. Clones linked to the disease showed a CD8+ phenotype. They occurred at relatively low frequencies in peripheral blood.

Each CDR3 protein is one row after TCRdb ran MiXCR on the 5' RACE reads. The sample records about 240,000 distinct CDR3 sequences, approximately 11% being singletons. This clonotype was seen repeatedly, ten times or more. Its antigen is as yet unknown. The sequence was obtained from a male donor with ankylosing spondylitis or in good health (not recorded which). The sequenced sample was blood, either unsorted or a sorted T cell fraction (not recorded which).

The CDR3 spells CSARQADDYGYTF. DNA of the CDR3: TGCAGTGCTAGACAGGCGGACGACTATGGCTACACCTTC. The V call is TRBV20-1, the J call TRBJ1-2; no firm D call. This CDR3 has 13 amino acids. CDR1 DFQATT and CDR2 SNEGSKA come from the germline V gene (reference sequence). Trimming shortened V by 2 bases and J by 3 bases, and 10 bases separated the two germline ends.